A single sample gave rise to the 29 T cell receptor beta chains below, sequenced in a study of T cells in Graves' hyperthyroidism and ophthalmopathy. Amplification yielded TCR beta CDR3 regions, with RNA transcripts as the source. RT-PCR in the first round (using the HTBI primer set) targeted the TCR CDR3. One entry per CDR3 protein results from TCRdb running MiXCR on the multiplex PCR reads. In the table there are fewer than 450,000 distinct CDR3 sequences, approximately 18% of which are singletons. Sequenced material: blood. Source of these receptors: a woman aged 25 to 39 with Graves' hyperthyroidism that later progressed to Graves' ophthalmopathy.

This clonotype was detected many times. The gene calls are TRBV28 and TRBJ1-2; D gene unclear. Per the germline V gene, CDR1 is MDHEN and CDR2 is SYDVKM. V was cut by 9 bases and J by 5 bases, with 16 bases left in between. The CDR3 has 13 residues. CDR3 protein: CASLKAADYGYTF. CDR3 sequence (DNA): TGTGCCAGTTTAAAAGCGGCGGATTATGGCTACACCTTC.

The table lists this clonotype with many counts. J is TRBJ2-3 and V is TRBV25-1, with 9 bases identical to TRBD2. The germline V gene has CDR1 MGHDK and CDR2 SYGVNS. The V gene end was trimmed by 6 bases and the J gene end by 6 bases; junction bases not matched to a gene: 7. The CDR3 contains 14 residues. The CDR3 reads CASSPGTSIDTQYF. In DNA, the CDR3 is TGTGCCAGCAGCCCGGGGACTAGCATTGATACGCAGTATTTT.

The chain has TRBV19 and TRBJ1-5; D uncertain. Germline V gene sequence: CDR1 LNHDA, CDR2 SQIVND (reference sequence). The CDR3 is 14 amino acids. The V and J ends lost 7 bases and 5 bases respectively, with 15 bases between them. In nucleotides, the CDR3 is TGTGCCAGTACCATAAACCTGCGGGATCAGCCCCAGCATTTT. Protein product: CASTINLRDQPQHF.

This clonotype appeared many times. This chain joins TRBV2 and TRBJ2-1, with 9 bases fitting TRBD2. V gave up 5 bases and J gave up 3 bases; unmatched junction bases: 8. The germline V gene has CDR1 SNHLY and CDR2 FYNNEI. The CDR3 is 16 residues long. For the CDR3, the DNA is TGTGCCAGCAGTCTCCGCGGGGGGGAGGACTACAATGAGCAGTTCTTC. Amino acid sequence: CASSLRGGEDYNEQFF.

This clonotype came up many times. This chain links TRBV7-9 with TRBJ2-1; the D gene is possibly TRBD2 (6 bases). The CDR3 sequence is 15 residues long. Trimming shortened V by 5 bases and J by 8 bases, and 19 bases separated the two germline ends. CDR1 and CDR2 from the germline V gene are SEHNR and FQNEAQ (reference sequence). CDR3 nucleotides: TGTGCCAGCAGCCAGCCACCAGGAGGGTTGGATGAGCAGTTCTTC. This translates into CASSQPPGGLDEQFF.

This sequence joins TRBV7-9 and TRBJ2-3; 12 bases agree with TRBD2. Germline-derived CDR1 and CDR2 are SEHNR and FQNEAQ (reference sequence). V trimming: 3 bases; J trimming: 6 bases; junction bases outside the gene matches: 4. This CDR3 has 15 amino acids. This CDR3 is CASSLSSGRGDTQYF. The CDR3 DNA reads as TGTGCCAGCAGCTTGTCTAGCGGGAGGGGTGATACGCAGTATTTT. Combining the CDR3 with reference TRBV7-9 and TRBJ2-3 gives the whole variable domain DTGVSQNPRHKITKRGQNVTFRCDPISEHNRLYWYRQTLGQGPEFLTYFQNEAQLEKSRLLSDRFSAERPKGSFSTLEIQRTEQGDSAMYLCASSLSSGRGDTQYFGPGTRLTVL.

This clonotype was found many times. The V gene is TRBV11-3, the J gene TRBJ2-2, with 7 bases that match TRBD2. CDR1 and CDR2 (germline): SGHNT, YENEEA. The CDR3 is made up of 17 amino acids. Unmatched junction bases numbered 12, after V lost 5 bases and J lost 3 bases. In DNA form, the CDR3 reads TGTGCCAGCAGCGACCGGGGAAAGCGGGACTACACCGGGGAGCTGTTTTTT. As protein: CASSDRGKRDYTGELFF.

This clonotype has a count of ten or more. V and J are TRBV20-1 and TRBJ2-5, with a weak D call TRBD2 (6 bases). The germline V gene has CDR1 DFQATT and CDR2 SNEGSKA (reference sequence). The V gene lost 0 bases and the J gene lost 4 bases, with 15 bases spanning the gap. The CDR3 is 15 amino acids. As DNA, the CDR3 is TGCAGTGCTAGAGATCGAGGGCTAGCGACAGAGACCCAGTACTTC. Amino acid sequence: CSARDRGLATETQYF.

There are many counts of this clonotype. This sequence joins TRBV2 and TRBJ2-7; 10 bases map to TRBD1. In germline, CDR1 is SNHLY, CDR2 FYNNEI. This CDR3 is built from 12 residues. V shed 10 bases and J 6 bases; nucleotides not matched to a gene: 6. The CDR3 region is CATGTGASEQYF. The CDR3, as DNA: TGTGCCACCGGGACAGGGGCCTCCGAGCAGTACTTC.

The chain couples TRBV27 to TRBJ1-2; D may be TRBD1 (6 bases). There are 13 residues in the CDR3. The germline V and J ends were trimmed by 3 bases and 8 bases, with 13 bases remaining between them. Germline loops: CDR1 MNHEY, CDR2 SMNVEV (reference sequence). The CDR3 region has the DNA TGTGCCAGCAGTTTGTGGCAGGGGAAGGGCTACACCTTC. Protein product: CASSLWQGKGYTF.

This clonotype showed up many times. The J gene is TRBJ1-2, the V gene TRBV7-9, with 12 bases lining up with TRBD1. CDR1 is SEHNR, CDR2 FQNEAQ, per germline (reference sequence). The CDR3 runs to 18 residues. Trimming at V came to 5 bases and at J to 4 bases, leaving 14 bases not matched to a gene. The CDR3: CASSQAPGQGATGYGYTF. CDR3 coding DNA: TGTGCCAGCAGCCAAGCGCCGGGACAGGGGGCTACGGGCTATGGCTACACCTTC.

This clonotype showed up many times. This sequence joins TRBV19 and TRBJ2-2; TRBD2 aligns across 13 bases. Per germline, CDR1 LNHDA and CDR2 SQIVND (reference sequence). V dropped 5 bases and J dropped 1; count of bases not matched to a gene: 7. The CDR3 runs to 18 residues. The CDR3 coding sequence is TGTGCCAGTAGTCCCACTCGGACTAGCGGGGGGAACACCGGGGAGCTGTTTTTT. Amino acid sequence: CASSPTRTSGGNTGELFF.

The CDR3 region has the DNA TGTGCCAGCTTGAATGGGGGAGAAGAGACCCAGTACTTC. Protein sequence: CASLNGGEETQYF. This chain joins TRBV6-1 and TRBJ2-5; D may be TRBD1 or TRBD2 (5 bases each). The CDR3 has 13 amino acids. V lost 8 bases and J 3 bases, leaving 13 bases between the germline ends. Germline CDR1 MNHNS, CDR2 SASEGT.

At least ten counts were recorded for this clonotype. The junction differs from germline at one of its ends, possibly a read error. CDR3 region: CSAREPTGLSNEQFF. As DNA, the CDR3 is TGCAGTGCCAGAGAACCGACAGGGCTCAGCAATGAGCAGTTCTTC. The chain uses TRBV20-1 and TRBJ2-1; the match to TRBD1 covers 7 bases. This CDR3 comprises 15 residues. Germline CDR1 reads DFQATT; CDR2 reads SNEGSKA (reference sequence).

There are many counts of this clonotype. CDR3 sequence: CACIVNYGYTF. CDR3 in DNA: TGTGCCTGCATAGTTAATTATGGCTACACCTTC. The V gene is TRBV30, the J gene TRBJ1-2, with D unresolved. This CDR3 comprises 11 residues. Trimming took off 6 bases at V and 5 bases at J, with 10 bases between the two ends. The germline CDR1 and CDR2 sequences are GTSNPN and SVGIG (reference sequence).

This clonotype was found a few times. The gene calls are TRBV7-2 and TRBJ2-5; weak D call: TRBD1 (5 bases). The CDR3 is 16 amino acids. V was shortened by 2 bases and J by 5 bases, with 18 bases between the two germline ends. CDR1 and CDR2 from the germline V gene are SGHTA and FQGNSA. Here the CDR3 reads CASSLLQENLGETQYF. The CDR3 DNA follows: TGTGCCAGCAGCTTACTACAGGAAAACCTGGGGGAGACCCAGTACTTC.

The chain employs TRBV19 and TRBJ2-5; D might be TRBD1 (5 bases). Per germline, CDR1 LNHDA and CDR2 SQIVND (reference sequence). CDR3 size: 15 residues. The V end was cut by 7 bases, the J end by 3 bases, with 18 bases between. The DNA of the CDR3 is TGTGCCAGTAAGCCCTCTAGGGGTTTTGAAGAGACCCAGTACTTC. Translation gives CASKPSRGFEETQYF.

This clonotype appeared many times. The chain recombines TRBV5-1 with TRBJ2-1; perhaps D is TRBD1 or TRBD2 (5 bases each). The V end was cut by 5 bases, the J end by 6 bases, with 18 bases between. Germline-derived CDR1 and CDR2 are SGHRS and YFSETQ. The CDR3 length is 15 residues. CDR3 in DNA: TGCGCCAGCAGAGGTCGGGGCTTCCCACTCAATGAGCAGTTCTTC. Its protein product is CASRGRGFPLNEQFF.

This clonotype was recorded at least ten times. The rearrangement links TRBV7-9 to TRBJ2-7; D possibly corresponds to TRBD2 (6 bases). The CDR3 runs to 15 residues. Per germline, CDR1 SEHNR and CDR2 FQNEAQ (reference sequence). Trimming removed 0 bases at V and 4 bases at J, with 13 bases between. CDR3 amino acids: CASSLARDGRYEQYF. For the CDR3, the DNA is TGTGCCAGCAGCTTAGCGCGGGACGGAAGATACGAGCAGTACTTC.

Only a few counts were recorded for this clonotype. The chain links TRBV20-1 to TRBJ2-1, with 11 bases identical to TRBD2. Germline V gene data show CDR1 as DFQATT and CDR2 as SNEGSKA (reference sequence). CDR3 length: 16 amino acids. The junction had 6 bases not matched to a gene; V was cut back by 2 bases and J by 3 bases. The CDR3 sequence is CSARIQLAGVYNEQFF. As DNA, the CDR3 is TGCAGTGCTAGAATTCAACTAGCGGGAGTCTACAATGAGCAGTTCTTC.

The V gene is TRBV5-8, the J gene TRBJ2-2, with 8 bases fitting TRBD1. The CDR3 totals 16 residues. V was clipped by 4 bases and J by 5 bases; unmatched bases: 10. Germline CDR1 reads SGHTS; CDR2 reads YDEGEE. CDR3 sequence reads: CASSPWTGRDTGELFF. The CDR3 DNA is TGTGCCAGCAGCCCCTGGACAGGGCGGGATACCGGGGAGCTGTTTTTT.

In its sample, this clonotype was seen many times. CDR3 in DNA: TGTGCCAGCAGGCCAGGGACTGCCCCCACAGATACGCAGTATTTT. The encoded protein is CASRPGTAPTDTQYF. The chain joins TRBV11-2 to TRBJ2-3, with a weak D call TRBD2 (6 bases). This CDR3 is built from 15 residues. The germline gives CDR1 SGHAT, CDR2 FQNNGV. V lost 6 bases to trimming and J lost 2 bases, with 15 bases between them.

This clonotype was picked up many times. The chain is built from TRBV19 and TRBJ1-5; TRBD1 is a possible D gene (5 bases). CDR1 and CDR2 from the germline V gene are LNHDA and SQIVND (reference sequence). The CDR3 contains 13 residues. Trimming removed 5 bases from V and 5 bases from J, with 10 bases in between. CDR3 amino acids: CASSSRVDQPQHF. The CDR3 DNA sequence: TGTGCCAGTAGTTCCAGGGTAGATCAGCCCCAGCATTTT.

This clonotype was detected ten times or more. This chain connects TRBV20-1 to TRBJ2-7, with 10 bases identical to TRBD2. J was trimmed by 3 bases and V by 5 bases; bases with no gene match: 4. Germline CDR1 reads DFQATT; CDR2 reads SNEGSKA (reference sequence). This CDR3 is 13 amino acids long. CDR3 nucleotide sequence: TGCAGTGCTGAGGCTAGCGGGAGCTACGAGCAGTACTTC. Its translation is CSAEASGSYEQYF.

CDR3 loop: CAISASASGRSDTQYF. DNA for the CDR3: TGTGCCATCAGTGCGTCGGCTAGCGGGAGATCGGATACGCAGTATTTT. The chain couples TRBV10-3 to TRBJ2-3, with 10 positions matching TRBD2. The CDR3 sequence is 16 residues long. Germline V gene sequence: CDR1 ENHRY, CDR2 SYGVKD. The V and J ends lost 4 bases and 6 bases, in that order; junction bases with no gene match: 10.

This clonotype was picked up a small number of times. The chain employs TRBV30 and TRBJ2-1, with D uncertain. This CDR3 has 12 residues. The V gene's germline CDR1 is GTSNPN and CDR2 SVGIG (reference sequence). V lost 0 bases, J lost 12 bases, and 12 bases lay in between. The CDR3 coding sequence is TGTGCCTGGAGTGTTATCACCTTGAGGCAGTTCTTC. As protein: CAWSVITLRQFF.

The chain joins TRBV4-1 to TRBJ2-5; no reliable D call. Germline CDR1 and CDR2: MGHRA and YSYEKL. The CDR3 is 14 amino acids. V lost 2 bases and J 1 base, leaving 8 bases between the germline ends. The chain's CDR3 is CASSQTSSQETQYF. CDR3 in DNA: TGCGCCAGCAGCCAAACCAGCAGCCAAGAGACCCAGTACTTC.

In its sample, this clonotype was seen a few times. V is TRBV4-1 and J is TRBJ1-2; tentatively, D is TRBD1 (5 bases). Germline lookup yields CDR1 MGHRA and CDR2 YSYEKL. CDR3 length: 12 amino acids. V lost 5 bases and J 5 bases, leaving 9 bases between the germline ends. CDR3 region: CASSGAGYGYTF. In nucleotides, the CDR3 is TGCGCCAGCAGCGGGGCTGGATATGGCTACACCTTC.

This rearrangement joins TRBV19 to TRBJ2-2; D not certain. The CDR3 length is 15 residues. V lost 3 bases to trimming and J lost 1 base, with 9 bases between them. CDR1 is LNHDA and CDR2 is SQIVND in the germline V gene (reference sequence). The CDR3, as DNA: TGTGCCAGTAGTATGAAGGCAGGGAACACCGGGGAGCTGTTTTTT. The encoded protein is CASSMKAGNTGELFF.